This T cell receptor (beta chain) stems from a study of cytomegalovirus exposure and HLA in healthy donors. Across the study: The study's early data release held approximately 91 million unique TCRs from HLA-typed donors. Findings of the study overall: HLA allele associations emerged for 16,951 TCR beta sequences in a later analysis, at 0.05 false discovery rate.

The PCR employed 60 Vbeta primers together with 13 Jbeta primers. Profiling relied on immunoSEQ multiplex PCR, and the TCRdb table lists in-frame clones only, not all of them. The repertoire holds more than 60,000 clones, with around 80% as singletons. From germline, CDR1 is SNHLY and CDR2 FYNNEI. The germline V and J ends were trimmed by 8 bases and 4 bases, with 11 bases remaining between them. The length of the CDR3 is 12 residues. Points on this clone: Its antigen is undetermined.

Samples came from healthy bone marrow donors. This rearrangement joins TRBV2 to TRBJ1-2; D possibly corresponds to TRBD1 (5 bases). Specimen: PBMCs. The TCR sequence derives from a man between 70 and 80 years old in good health and CMV-seropositive. The CDR3 coding sequence is TGTGCCAGCTCGGGGGACTTCTATGGCTACACCTTC. Translation gives CASSGDFYGYTF. The full variable domain, in which reference TRBV2 and TRBJ1-2 provide the parts outside the CDR3, is EPEVTQTPSHQVTQMGQEVILRCVPISNHLYFYWYRQILGQKVEFLVSFYNNEISEKSEIFDDQFSVERPDGSNFTLKIRSTKLEDSAMYFCASSGDFYGYTFGSGTRLTVV.